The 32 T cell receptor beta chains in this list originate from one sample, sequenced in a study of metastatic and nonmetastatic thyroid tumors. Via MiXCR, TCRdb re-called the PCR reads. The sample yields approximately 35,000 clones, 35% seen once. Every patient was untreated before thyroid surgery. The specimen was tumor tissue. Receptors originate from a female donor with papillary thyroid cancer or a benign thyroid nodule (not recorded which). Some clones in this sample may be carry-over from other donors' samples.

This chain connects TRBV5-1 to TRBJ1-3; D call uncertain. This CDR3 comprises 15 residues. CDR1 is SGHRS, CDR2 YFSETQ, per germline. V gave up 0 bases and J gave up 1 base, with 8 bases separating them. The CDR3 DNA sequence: TGCGCCAGCAGCTTGGGTGGTACGTCTGGAAACACCATATATTTT. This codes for CASSLGGTSGNTIYF.

CDR3 sequence: CASAGGGYGYTF. CDR3 nucleotide sequence: TGTGCCAGTGCAGGGGGCGGCTATGGCTACACCTTC. The chain has TRBV19 and TRBJ1-2, with 8 positions matching TRBD1. Trimming at V came to 8 bases and at J to 4 bases, leaving 3 bases not matched to a gene. Germline CDR1 and CDR2: LNHDA and SQIVND (reference sequence). This CDR3 has 12 residues.

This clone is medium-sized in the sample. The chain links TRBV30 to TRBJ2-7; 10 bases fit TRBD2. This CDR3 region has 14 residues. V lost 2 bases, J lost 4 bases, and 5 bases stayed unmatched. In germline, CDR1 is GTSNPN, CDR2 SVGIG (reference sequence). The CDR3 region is CAWSRLAGAYEQYF. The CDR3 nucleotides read TGTGCCTGGAGTAGGCTAGCGGGAGCGTACGAGCAGTACTTC. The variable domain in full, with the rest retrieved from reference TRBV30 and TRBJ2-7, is SQTIHQWPATLVQPVGSPLSLECTVEGTSNPNLYWYRQAAGRGLQLLFYSVGIGQISSEVPQNLSASRPQDRQFILSSKKLLLSDSGFYLCAWSRLAGAYEQYFGPGTRLTVT.

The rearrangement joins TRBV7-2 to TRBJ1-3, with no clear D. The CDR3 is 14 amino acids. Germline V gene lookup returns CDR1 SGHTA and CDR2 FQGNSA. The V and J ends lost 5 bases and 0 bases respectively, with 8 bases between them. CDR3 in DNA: TGTGCCAGCAGCCCACATGTCTCTGGAAACACCATATATTTT. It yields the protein CASSPHVSGNTIYF. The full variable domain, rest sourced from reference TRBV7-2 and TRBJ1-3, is GAGVSQSPSNKVTEKGKDVELRCDPISGHTALYWYRQSLGQGLEFLIYFQGNSAPDKSGLPSDRFSAERTGGSVSTLTIQRTQQEDSAVYLCASSPHVSGNTIYFGEGSWLTVV.

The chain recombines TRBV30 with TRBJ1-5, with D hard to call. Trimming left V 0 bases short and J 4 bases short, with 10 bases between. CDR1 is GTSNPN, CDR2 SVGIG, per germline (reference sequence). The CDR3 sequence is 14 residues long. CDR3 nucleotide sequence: TGTGCCTGGAGTGTTGCTACCAGTAATCAGCCCCAGCATTTT. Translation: CAWSVATSNQPQHF.

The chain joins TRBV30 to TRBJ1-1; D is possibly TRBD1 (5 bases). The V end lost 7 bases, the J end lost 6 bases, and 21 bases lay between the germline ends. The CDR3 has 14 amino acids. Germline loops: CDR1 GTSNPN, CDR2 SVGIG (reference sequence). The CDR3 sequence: CAFSTAGRLAEAFF. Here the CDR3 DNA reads TGTGCCTTCTCCACGGCAGGGAGGCTTGCTGAAGCTTTCTTT.

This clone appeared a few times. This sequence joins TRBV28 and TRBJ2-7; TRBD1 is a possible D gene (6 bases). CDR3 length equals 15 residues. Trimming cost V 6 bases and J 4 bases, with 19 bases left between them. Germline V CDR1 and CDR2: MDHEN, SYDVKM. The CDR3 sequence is CASRGTGSAAYEQYF. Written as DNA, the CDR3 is TGTGCCAGCAGGGGAACAGGGAGTGCGGCTTACGAGCAGTACTTC.

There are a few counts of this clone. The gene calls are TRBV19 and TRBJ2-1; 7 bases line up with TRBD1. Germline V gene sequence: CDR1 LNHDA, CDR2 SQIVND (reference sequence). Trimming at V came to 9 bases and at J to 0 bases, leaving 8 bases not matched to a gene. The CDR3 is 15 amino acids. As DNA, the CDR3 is TGTGCCAGCGCCCCCCGACAGGGCTCCTACAATGAGCAGTTCTTC. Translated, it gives CASAPRQGSYNEQFF.

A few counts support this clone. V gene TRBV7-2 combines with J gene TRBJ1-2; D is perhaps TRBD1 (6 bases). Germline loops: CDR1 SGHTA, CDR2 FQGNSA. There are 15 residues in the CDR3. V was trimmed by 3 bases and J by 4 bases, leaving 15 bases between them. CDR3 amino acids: CASSFSRGYGYGYTF. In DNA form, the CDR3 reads TGTGCCAGCAGCTTCTCCAGGGGCTATGGCTATGGCTACACCTTC.

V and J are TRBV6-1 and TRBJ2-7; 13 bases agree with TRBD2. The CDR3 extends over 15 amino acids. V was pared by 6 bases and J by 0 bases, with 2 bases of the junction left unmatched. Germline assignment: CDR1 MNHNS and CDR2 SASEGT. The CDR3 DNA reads TGTGCCAGCAGAAGACTAGCGGGGGGCTCCTACGAGCAGTACTTC. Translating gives CASRRLAGGSYEQYF.

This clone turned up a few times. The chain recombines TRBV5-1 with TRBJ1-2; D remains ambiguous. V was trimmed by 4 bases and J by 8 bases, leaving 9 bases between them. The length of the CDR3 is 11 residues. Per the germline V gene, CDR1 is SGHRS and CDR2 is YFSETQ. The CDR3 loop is CASSRDGGYTF. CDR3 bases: TGCGCCAGCAGCCGCGACGGAGGCTACACCTTC.

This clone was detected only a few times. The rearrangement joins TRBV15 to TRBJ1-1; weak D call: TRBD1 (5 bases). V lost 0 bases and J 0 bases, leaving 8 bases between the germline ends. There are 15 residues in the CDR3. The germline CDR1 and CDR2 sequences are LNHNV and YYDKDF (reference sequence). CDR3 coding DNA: TGTGCCACCAGCAGAGATCAACAGGTGAACACTGAAGCTTTCTTT. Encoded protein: CATSRDQQVNTEAFF.

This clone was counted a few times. CDR3 sequence: CASRTSGTGGVIRGYTF. The CDR3 coding sequence is TGCGCCAGCAGGACCTCCGGGACAGGGGGCGTCATTAGGGGCTACACCTTC. The rearrangement uses TRBV5-1 and TRBJ1-2, with 12 bases lining up with TRBD1. There are 17 residues in the CDR3. The germline V gene encodes CDR1 SGHRS and CDR2 YFSETQ. V dropped 5 bases and J dropped 8; count of bases not matched to a gene: 16.

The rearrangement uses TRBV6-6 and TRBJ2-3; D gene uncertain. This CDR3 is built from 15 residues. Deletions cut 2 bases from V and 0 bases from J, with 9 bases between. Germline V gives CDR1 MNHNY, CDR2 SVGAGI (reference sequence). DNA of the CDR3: TGTGCCAGCAGTTACAGTGGTTTAAGCACAGATACGCAGTATTTT. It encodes CASSYSGLSTDTQYF.

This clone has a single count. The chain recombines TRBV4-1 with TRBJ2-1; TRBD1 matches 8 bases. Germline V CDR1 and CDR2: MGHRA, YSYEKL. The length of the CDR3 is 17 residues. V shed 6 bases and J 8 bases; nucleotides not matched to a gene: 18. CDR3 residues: CASSHSRLQGAEYEQFF. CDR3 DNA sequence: TGCGCCAGCAGTCACAGTAGACTGCAGGGGGCTGAGTATGAGCAGTTCTTC.

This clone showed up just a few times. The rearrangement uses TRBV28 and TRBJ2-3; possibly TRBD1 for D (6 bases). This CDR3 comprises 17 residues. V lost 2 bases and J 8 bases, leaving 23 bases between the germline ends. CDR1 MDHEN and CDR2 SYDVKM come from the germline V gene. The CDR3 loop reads CASSLTPERTDTVTQYF. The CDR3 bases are TGTGCCAGCAGTTTAACCCCGGAGCGGACAGATACGGTTACGCAGTATTTT.

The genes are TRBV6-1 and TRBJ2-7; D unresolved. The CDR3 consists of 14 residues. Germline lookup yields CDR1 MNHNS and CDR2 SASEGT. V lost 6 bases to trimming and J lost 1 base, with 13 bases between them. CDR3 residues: CASSRESFSYEQYF. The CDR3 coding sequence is TGTGCCAGCAGCCGCGAGTCTTTTTCCTACGAGCAGTACTTC.

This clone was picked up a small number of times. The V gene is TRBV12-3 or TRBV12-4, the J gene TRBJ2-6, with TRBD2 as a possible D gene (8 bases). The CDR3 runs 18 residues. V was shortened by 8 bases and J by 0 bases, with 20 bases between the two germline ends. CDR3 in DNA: TGTGCCAGCGGAAACCTACAGGGGACTAGCTCTGGGGCCAACGTCCTGACTTTC. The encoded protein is CASGNLQGTSSGANVLTF.

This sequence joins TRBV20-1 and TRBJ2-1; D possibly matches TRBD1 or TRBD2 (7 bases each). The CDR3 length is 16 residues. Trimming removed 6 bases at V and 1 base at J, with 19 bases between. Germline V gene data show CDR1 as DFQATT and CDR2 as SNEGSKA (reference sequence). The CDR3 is CSAKGTGEGSYNEQFF. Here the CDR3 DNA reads TGCAGTGCAAAGGGAACAGGGGAGGGTTCCTACAATGAGCAGTTCTTC.

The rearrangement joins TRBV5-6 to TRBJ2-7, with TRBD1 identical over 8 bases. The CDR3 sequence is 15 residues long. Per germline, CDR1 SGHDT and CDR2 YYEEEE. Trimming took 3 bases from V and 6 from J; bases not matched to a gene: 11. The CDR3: CASSYSTGVVFEQYF. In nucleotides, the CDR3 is TGTGCCAGCAGCTACTCGACAGGGGTTGTTTTCGAGCAGTACTTC.

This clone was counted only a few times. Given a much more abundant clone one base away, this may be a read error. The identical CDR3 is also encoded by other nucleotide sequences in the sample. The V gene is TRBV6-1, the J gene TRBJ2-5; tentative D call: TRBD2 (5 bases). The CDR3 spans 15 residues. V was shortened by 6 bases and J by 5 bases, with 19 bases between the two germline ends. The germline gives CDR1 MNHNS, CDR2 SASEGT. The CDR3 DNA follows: TGTGCCAGCAGGAGAGGTGTGGGAAGGAGGGAGACCCAGTACTTC. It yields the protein CASRRGVGRRETQYF.

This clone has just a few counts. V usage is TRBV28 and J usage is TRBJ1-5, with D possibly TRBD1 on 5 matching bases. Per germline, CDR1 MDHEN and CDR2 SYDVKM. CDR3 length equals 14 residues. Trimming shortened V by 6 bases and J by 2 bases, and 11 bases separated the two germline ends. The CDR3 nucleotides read TGTGCCAGCAGAATGCAGGGAGGCAATCAGCCCCAGCATTTT. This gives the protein CASRMQGGNQPQHF.

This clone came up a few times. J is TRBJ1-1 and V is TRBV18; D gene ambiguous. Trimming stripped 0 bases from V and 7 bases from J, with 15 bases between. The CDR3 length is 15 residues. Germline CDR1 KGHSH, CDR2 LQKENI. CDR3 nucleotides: TGTGCCAGCTCACCACCGGATGCGCTTGAGGGTGAAGCTTTCTTT. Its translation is CASSPPDALEGEAFF.

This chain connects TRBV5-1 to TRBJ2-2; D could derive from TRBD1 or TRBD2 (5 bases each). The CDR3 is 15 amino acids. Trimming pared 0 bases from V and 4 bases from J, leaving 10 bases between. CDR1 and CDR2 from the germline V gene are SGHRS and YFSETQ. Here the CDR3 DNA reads TGCGCCAGCAGCTTGGTGGGGGAGTCCACCGGGGAGCTGTTTTTT. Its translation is CASSLVGESTGELFF.

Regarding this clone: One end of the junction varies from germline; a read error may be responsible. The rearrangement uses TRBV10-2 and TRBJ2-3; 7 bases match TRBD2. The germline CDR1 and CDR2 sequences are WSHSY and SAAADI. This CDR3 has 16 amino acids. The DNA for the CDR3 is TGCGCCAGCAGTGAGCAATCCCCGCGGCAGGCGGGGGAGTTGAATTTT. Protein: CASSEQSPRQAGELNF.

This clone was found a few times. CDR3 in amino acids: CASSTGHEQYF. CDR3 DNA: TGTGCCAGTAGTACCGGACACGAGCAGTACTTC. The V call is TRBV19, the J call TRBJ2-7; D is unresolved. Trimming took 4 bases from V and 5 from J, leaving 6 bases between them. Per the germline V gene, CDR1 is LNHDA and CDR2 is SQIVND (reference sequence). The CDR3 sequence is 11 residues long.

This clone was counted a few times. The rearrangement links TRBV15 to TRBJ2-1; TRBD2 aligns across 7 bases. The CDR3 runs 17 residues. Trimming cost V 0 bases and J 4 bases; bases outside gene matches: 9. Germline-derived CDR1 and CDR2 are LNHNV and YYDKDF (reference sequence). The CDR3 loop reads CATSRESASGRYNEQFF. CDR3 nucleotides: TGTGCCACCAGCAGAGAATCGGCTAGCGGACGATACAATGAGCAGTTCTTC.

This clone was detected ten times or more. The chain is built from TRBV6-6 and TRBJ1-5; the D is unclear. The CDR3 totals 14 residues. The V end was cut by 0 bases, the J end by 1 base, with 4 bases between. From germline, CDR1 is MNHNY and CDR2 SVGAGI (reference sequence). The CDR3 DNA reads TGTGCCAGCAGTTACTCGCTGAGCAATCAGCCCCAGCATTTT. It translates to CASSYSLSNQPQHF.

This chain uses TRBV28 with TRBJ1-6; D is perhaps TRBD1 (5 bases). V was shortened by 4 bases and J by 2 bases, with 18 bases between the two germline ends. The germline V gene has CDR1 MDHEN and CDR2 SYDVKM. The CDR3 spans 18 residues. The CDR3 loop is CASSWGLGTYPYNSPLHF. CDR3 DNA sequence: TGTGCCAGCAGTTGGGGACTAGGAACGTACCCCTATAATTCACCCCTCCACTTT.

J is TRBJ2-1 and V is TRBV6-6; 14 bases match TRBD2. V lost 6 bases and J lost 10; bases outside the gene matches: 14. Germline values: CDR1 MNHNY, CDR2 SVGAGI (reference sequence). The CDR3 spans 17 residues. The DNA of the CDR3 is TGTGCCAGCAGAGCCACCCCGGGACTAGCGGGAGTAGAGGAGCAGTTCTTC. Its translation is CASRATPGLAGVEEQFF.

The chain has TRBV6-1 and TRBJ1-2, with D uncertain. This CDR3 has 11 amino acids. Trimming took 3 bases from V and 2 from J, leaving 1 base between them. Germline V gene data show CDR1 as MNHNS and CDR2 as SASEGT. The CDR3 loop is CASSDNYGYTF. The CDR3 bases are TGTGCCAGCAGTGACAACTATGGCTACACCTTC.

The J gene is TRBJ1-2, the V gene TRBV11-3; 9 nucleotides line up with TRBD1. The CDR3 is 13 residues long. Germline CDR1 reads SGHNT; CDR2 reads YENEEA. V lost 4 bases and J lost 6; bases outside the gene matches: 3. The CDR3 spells CASSSRTGDGYTF. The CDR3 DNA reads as TGTGCCAGCAGCTCCCGGACAGGGGATGGCTACACCTTC.